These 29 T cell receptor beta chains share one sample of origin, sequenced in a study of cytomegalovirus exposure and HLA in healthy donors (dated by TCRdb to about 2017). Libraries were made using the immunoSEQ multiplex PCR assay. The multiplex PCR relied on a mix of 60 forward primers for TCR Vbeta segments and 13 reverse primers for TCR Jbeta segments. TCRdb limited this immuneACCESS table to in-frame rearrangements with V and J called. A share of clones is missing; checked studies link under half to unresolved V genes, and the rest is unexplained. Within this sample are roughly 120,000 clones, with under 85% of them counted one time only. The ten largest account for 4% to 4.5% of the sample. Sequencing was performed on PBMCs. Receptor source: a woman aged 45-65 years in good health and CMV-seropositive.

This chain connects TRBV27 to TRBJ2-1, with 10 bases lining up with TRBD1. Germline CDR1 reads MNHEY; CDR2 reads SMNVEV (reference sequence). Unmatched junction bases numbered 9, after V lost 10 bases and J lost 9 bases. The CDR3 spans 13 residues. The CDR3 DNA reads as TGTGCCACCCTCCGGGACAGGGGATCTGAGCAGTTCTTC. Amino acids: CATLRDRGSEQFF.

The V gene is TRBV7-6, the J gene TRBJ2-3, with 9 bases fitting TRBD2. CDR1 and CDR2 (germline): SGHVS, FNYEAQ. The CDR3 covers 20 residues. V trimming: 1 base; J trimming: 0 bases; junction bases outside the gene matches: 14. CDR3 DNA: TGTGCCAGCAGCTTAGGTGGATGGGCGGGGGGGCCTCCCAGCACAGATACGCAGTATTTT. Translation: CASSLGGWAGGPPSTDTQYF.

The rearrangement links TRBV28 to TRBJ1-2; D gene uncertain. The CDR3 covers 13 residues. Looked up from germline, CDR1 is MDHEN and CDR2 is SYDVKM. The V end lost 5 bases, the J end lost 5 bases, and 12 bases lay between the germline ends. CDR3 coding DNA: TGTGCCAGCAGTCCAGGTACAGATTATGGCTACACCTTC. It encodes CASSPGTDYGYTF.

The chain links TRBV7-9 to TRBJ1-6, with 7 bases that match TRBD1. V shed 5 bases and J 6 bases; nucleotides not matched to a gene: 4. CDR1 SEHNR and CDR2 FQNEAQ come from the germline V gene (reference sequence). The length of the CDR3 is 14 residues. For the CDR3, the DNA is TGTGCCAGCAGCCGGGGACAGCTTAATTCACCCCTCCACTTT. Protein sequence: CASSRGQLNSPLHF.

The CDR3, as DNA: TGTGCCAGCAGTTACATGGACAGGGGCAATGAGCAGTTCTTC. Its translation: CASSYMDRGNEQFF. This chain links TRBV6-6 with TRBJ2-1; 9 bases fit TRBD1. The germline CDR1 and CDR2 sequences are MNHNY and SVGAGI (reference sequence). Germline trimming cut 2 bases from V and 6 bases from J; bases unmatched to any gene: 2. This CDR3 is 14 amino acids long.

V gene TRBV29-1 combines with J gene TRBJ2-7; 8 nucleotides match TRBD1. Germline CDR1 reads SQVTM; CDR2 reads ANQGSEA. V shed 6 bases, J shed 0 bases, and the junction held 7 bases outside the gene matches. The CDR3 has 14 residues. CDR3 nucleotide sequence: TGCAGCGTGGGGGACAGGCGAGGCTCCTACGAGCAGTACTTC. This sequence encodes CSVGDRRGSYEQYF.

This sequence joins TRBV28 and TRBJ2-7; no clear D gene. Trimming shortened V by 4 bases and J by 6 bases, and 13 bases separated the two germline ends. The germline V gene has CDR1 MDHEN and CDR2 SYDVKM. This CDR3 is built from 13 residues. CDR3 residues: CASSWPGKVEQYF. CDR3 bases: TGTGCCAGCAGTTGGCCTGGTAAAGTCGAGCAGTACTTC.

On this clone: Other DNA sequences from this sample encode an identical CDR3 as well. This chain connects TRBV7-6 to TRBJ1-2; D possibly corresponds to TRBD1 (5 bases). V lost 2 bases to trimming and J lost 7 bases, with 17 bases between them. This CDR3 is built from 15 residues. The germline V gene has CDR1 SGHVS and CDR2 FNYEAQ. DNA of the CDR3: TGTGCCAGCAGCTTACCTAGACAGCGGGGAGGTGGCTACACCTTC. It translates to CASSLPRQRGGGYTF.

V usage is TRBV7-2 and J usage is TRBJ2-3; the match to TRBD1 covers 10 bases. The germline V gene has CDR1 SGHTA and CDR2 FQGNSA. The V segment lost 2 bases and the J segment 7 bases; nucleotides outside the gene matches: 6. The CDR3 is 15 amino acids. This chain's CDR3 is CASSLRQGAQHTQYF. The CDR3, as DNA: TGTGCCAGCAGCTTACGACAGGGGGCGCAACATACGCAGTATTTT.

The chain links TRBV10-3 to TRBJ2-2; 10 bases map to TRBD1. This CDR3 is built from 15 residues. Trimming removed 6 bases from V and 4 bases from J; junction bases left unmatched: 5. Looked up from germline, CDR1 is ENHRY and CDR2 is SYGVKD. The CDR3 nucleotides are TGTGCCATCAGGGGCGGGACAGGGGTCACCGGGGAGCTGTTTTTT. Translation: CAIRGGTGVTGELFF.

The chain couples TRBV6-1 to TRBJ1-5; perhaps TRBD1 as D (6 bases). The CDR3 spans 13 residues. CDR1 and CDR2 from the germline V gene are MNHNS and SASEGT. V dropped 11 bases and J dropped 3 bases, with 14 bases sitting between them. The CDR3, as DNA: TGTGCCGGAGGGGGGGAGATCAATCAGCCCCAGCATTTT. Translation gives CAGGGEINQPQHF.

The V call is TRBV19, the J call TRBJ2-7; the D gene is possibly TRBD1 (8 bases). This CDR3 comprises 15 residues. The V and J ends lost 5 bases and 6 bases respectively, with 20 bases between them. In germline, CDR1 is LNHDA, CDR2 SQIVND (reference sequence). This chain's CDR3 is CASSDRTGRGGEQYF. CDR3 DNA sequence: TGTGCCAGTAGTGACCGGACAGGGAGGGGAGGCGAGCAGTACTTC.

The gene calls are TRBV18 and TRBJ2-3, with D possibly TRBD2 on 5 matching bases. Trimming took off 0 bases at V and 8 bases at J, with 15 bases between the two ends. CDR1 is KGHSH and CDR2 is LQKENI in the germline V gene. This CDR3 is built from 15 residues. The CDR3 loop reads CASSPPGLASSTQYF. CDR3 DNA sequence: TGTGCCAGCTCACCACCTGGCCTAGCCTCCAGTACGCAGTATTTT.

The CDR3 region is CASRVNFGEQYF. CDR3 in DNA: TGTGCCAGCAGGGTAAACTTTGGGGAGCAGTACTTC. The V call is TRBV2, the J call TRBJ2-5; D is possibly TRBD2 (5 bases). V lost 6 bases and J lost 11, with 16 bases in between. The germline gives CDR1 SNHLY, CDR2 FYNNEI. The CDR3 totals 12 residues.

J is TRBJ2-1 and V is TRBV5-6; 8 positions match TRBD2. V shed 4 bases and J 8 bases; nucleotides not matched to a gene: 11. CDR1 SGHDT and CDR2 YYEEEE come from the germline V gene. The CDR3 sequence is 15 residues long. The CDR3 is CASSPDGRGSDEQFF. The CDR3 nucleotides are TGTGCCAGCAGCCCGGACGGGAGGGGATCGGATGAGCAGTTCTTC.

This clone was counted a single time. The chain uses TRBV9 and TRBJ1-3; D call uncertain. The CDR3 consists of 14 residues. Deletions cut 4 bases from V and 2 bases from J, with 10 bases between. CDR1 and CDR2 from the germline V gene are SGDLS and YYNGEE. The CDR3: CASSLHGAGNTIYF. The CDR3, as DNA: TGTGCCAGCAGCCTTCACGGGGCTGGAAACACCATATATTTT. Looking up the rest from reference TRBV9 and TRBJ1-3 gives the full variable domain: DSGVTQTPKHLITATGQRVTLRCSPRSGDLSVYWYQQSLDQGLQFLIQYYNGEERAKGNILERFSAQQFPDLHSELNLSSLELGDSALYFCASSLHGAGNTIYFGEGSWLTVV.

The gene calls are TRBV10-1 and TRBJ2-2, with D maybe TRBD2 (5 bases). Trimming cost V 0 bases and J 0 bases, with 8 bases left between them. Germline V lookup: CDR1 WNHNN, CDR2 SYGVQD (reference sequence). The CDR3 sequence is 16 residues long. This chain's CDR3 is CASSESYGANTGELFF. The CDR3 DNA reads TGCGCCAGCAGTGAGTCGTACGGGGCGAACACCGGGGAGCTGTTTTTT.

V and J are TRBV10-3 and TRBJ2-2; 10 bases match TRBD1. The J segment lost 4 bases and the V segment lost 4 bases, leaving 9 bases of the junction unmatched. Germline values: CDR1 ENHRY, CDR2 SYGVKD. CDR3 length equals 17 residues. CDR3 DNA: TGTGCCATCAGTGGAGGCCCGGGACAGGGGTCCACCGGGGAGCTGTTTTTT. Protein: CAISGGPGQGSTGELFF.

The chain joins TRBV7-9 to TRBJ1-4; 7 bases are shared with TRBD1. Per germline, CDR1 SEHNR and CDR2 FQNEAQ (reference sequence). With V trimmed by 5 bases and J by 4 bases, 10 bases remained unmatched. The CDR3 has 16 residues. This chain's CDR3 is CASSPEGATNNEKLFF. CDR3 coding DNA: TGTGCCAGCAGCCCCGAGGGGGCCACAAATAATGAAAAACTGTTTTTT.

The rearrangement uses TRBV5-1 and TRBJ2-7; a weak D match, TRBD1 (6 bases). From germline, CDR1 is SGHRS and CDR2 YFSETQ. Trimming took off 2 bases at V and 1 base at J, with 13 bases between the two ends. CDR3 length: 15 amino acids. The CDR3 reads CASSLLTGQSYEQYF. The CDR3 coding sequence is TGCGCCAGCAGCTTACTAACGGGACAATCCTACGAGCAGTACTTC.

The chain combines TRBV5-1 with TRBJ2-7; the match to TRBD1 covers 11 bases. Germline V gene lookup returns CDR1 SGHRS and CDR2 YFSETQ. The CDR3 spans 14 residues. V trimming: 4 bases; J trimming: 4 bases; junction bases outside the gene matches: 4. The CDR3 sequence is CASSPDRGRYEQYF. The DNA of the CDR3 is TGCGCCAGCAGCCCGGACAGGGGGCGGTACGAGCAGTACTTC.

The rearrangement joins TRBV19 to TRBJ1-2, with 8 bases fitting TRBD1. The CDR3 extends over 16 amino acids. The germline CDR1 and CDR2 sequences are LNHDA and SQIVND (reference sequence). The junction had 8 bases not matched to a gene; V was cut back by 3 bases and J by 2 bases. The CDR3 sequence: CASSIWQGAKNYGYTF. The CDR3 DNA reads TGTGCCAGTAGTATTTGGCAGGGGGCCAAAAACTATGGCTACACCTTC. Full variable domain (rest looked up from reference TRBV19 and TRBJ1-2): DGGITQSPKYLFRKEGQNVTLSCEQNLNHDAMYWYRQDPGQGLRLIYYSQIVNDFQKGDIAEGYSVSREKKESFPLTVTSAQKNPTAFYLCASSIWQGAKNYGYTFGSGTRLTVV.

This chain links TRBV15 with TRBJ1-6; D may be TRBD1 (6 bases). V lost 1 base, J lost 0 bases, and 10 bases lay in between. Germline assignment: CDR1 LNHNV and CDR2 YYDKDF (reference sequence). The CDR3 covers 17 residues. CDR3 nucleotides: TGTGCCACCAGCAGAGGGACAGCGAGCTCCTATAATTCACCCCTCCACTTT. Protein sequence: CATSRGTASSYNSPLHF.

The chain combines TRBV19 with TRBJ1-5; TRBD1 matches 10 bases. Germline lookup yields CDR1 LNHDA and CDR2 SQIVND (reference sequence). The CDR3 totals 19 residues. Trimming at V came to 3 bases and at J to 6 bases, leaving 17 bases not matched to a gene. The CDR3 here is CASSMSGQGRLLLSQPQHF. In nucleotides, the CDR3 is TGTGCCAGTAGTATGTCGGGACAGGGGAGGCTCCTACTTAGTCAGCCCCAGCATTTT.

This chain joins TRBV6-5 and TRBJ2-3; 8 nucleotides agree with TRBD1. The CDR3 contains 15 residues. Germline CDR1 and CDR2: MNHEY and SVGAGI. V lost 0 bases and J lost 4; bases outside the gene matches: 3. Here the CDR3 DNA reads TGTGCCAGCAGTTACTCTATACAGGGGGCAGATACGCAGTATTTT. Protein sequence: CASSYSIQGADTQYF.

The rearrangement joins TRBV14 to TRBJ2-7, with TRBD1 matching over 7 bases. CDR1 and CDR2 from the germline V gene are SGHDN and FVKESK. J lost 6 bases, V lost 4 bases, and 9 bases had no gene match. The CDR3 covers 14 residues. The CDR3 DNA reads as TGTGCCAGCAGCCTCCGTGACAGGGTCCTCGAGCAGTACTTC. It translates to CASSLRDRVLEQYF.

The DNA of the CDR3 is TGTGCCAGCAGTGAGAGACAGGAGAATTCACCCCTCCACTTT. It specifies CASSERQENSPLHF. The rearrangement joins TRBV2 to TRBJ1-6, with D maybe TRBD1 (6 bases). Germline lookup yields CDR1 SNHLY and CDR2 FYNNEI. The CDR3 length is 14 residues. The ends were cut back, 3 bases at V and 7 bases at J, with 10 bases in the middle.

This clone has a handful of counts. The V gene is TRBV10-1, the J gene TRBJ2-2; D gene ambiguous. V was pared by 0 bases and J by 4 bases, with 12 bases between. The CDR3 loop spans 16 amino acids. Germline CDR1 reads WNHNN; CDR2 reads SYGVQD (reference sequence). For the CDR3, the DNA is TGCGCCAGCAGTGAGTCGTTAGGTCCGGGCACCGGGGAGCTGTTTTTT. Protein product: CASSESLGPGTGELFF.

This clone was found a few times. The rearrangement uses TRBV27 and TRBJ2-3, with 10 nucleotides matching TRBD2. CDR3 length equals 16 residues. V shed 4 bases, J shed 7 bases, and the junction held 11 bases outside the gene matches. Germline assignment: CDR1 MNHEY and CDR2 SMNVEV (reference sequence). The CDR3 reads CASSSLLAGVINTQYF. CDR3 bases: TGTGCCAGCAGTTCCCTTCTAGCGGGGGTAATTAATACGCAGTATTTT.